This T cell receptor beta chain was retrieved from a study of cytomegalovirus exposure and HLA in healthy donors. Findings of the study overall: The authors listed about 170 TCR beta chains as cytomegalovirus-associated. Per a prior analysis, the majority of TCR beta V segments were productive roughly 87% or roughly 30% of the time.

As to this clone: Antigen unknown.

Primers for the PCR totalled 60 Vbeta and 13 Jbeta. The method was immunoSEQ multiplex PCR; TCRdb's version includes in-frame clones alone and lacks a portion of them. Among roughly 130,000 clones, over 70% were seen once, and the ten largest hold more than 0.95%. The receptor's source is a man aged 18 to 35 in good health and CMV-seronegative. The sample taken for sequencing was PBMCs.

CDR3 residues: CASLQDPVFTEQFF. In DNA form, the CDR3 reads TGTGCCAGCTTACAGGACCCAGTATTTACTGAGCAGTTCTTC. This chain joins TRBV6-1 and TRBJ2-1, with a possible D match to TRBD1 (5 bases). Germline values: CDR1 MNHNS, CDR2 SASEGT. CDR3 size: 14 residues. V was trimmed by 8 bases and J by 9 bases, leaving 20 bases between them.